This TCR beta chain is drawn from a study of blood T cells in healthy people across ages. Study conclusions and caveats: Naive CD4+ cells and diversity were both higher in long-lived donors than in aged donors. Observed TCR beta diversity showed a strong correlation with the percentage of naive T cells as measured by flow cytometry.

Donor samples were obtained from healthy Caucasian individuals from Russia, aged 6 to 90. Trimming stripped 6 bases from V and 0 bases from J, with 15 bases between. CDR1 and CDR2 from the germline V gene are MGHDK and SYGVNS. The length of the CDR3 is 15 residues. As for this clonotype: The antigen remains unidentified.

Combining a sample-barcoded 5' primer with a J-beta primer mix, a second PCR ran for about 6 to 12 cycles. Every single cDNA molecule received a tag from a template-switch adaptor with 12 random nucleotides. TCRdb re-analysed the 5' RACE reads in MiXCR, keeping a single row per CDR3 protein. The sample shows 700,000 to 850,000 distinct CDR3 sequences, roughly 50% of them seen only once. This clonotype was sampled from an elderly man in good health. This chain connects TRBV25-1 to TRBJ2-7, with a tentative D call TRBD2 (6 bases). The sample was blood. In DNA, the CDR3 is TGTGCCAGCAGCCTGGGGGGACCGGGCTCCTACGAGCAGTACTTC. Translated: CASSLGGPGSYEQYF.